This TCR beta chain is drawn from a study of PD-L1 blockade in urothelial cancer. Study summary: About 85% of the roughly 29 patients were men whose urothelial cancer was bladder-origin. Blood was subjected to analysis at 3 weeks (second dose) and 6 weeks following treatment start. Overall study results and limits: Tumor-associated clones in the blood of durable-benefit patients grew more at 3 weeks.

Peripheral blood mononuclear cells were collected from every patient before and during treatment, yielding between 1 and 8 samples per patient. The table came from immunoSEQ multiplex PCR; TCRdb's copy has only in-frame clones and leaves some out. The sample lists approximately 46,000 clones; 70% to 85% were seen once. CDR1 is SGHTA, CDR2 FQGNSA, per germline. With 5 bases clipped from V and 6 bases from J, the junction kept 7 bases outside the gene matches. The CDR3 runs 14 residues. Of note for this clone: Antigen: not known.

The receptor was derived from a man in his 70s with urothelial cancer. Specimen: PBMCs, collected around atezolizumab (anti-PD-L1) treatment. The chain employs TRBV7-2 and TRBJ2-3; 8 nucleotides line up with TRBD1. The CDR3 DNA reads TGTGCCAGCAGCCTACGGACAGGGAGGGATACGCAGTATTTT. The encoded protein is CASSLRTGRDTQYF.